Listed below are T cell receptor beta chains from one sample, sequenced in a study of blood T cells in healthy people across ages. TCRdb recomputed calls from the 5' RACE reads with MiXCR, one row per CDR3 protein. The sample records about 640,000 distinct CDR3 sequences, 58% being singletons. The sample comprised blood. These receptors were taken from a man aged 55 to 70 in good health. CDR3s include the opening cysteine and the closing phenylalanine or tryptophan. The order of the fields is CDR3 protein, CDR3 DNA, J gene, clone size, V gene, D gene. D genes are given only for firm matches. Part of the rows lack a size; the others show once, few, many or a class for expanded clones.

CDR3 protein: CSARGLRDEQYF; CDR3 DNA: TGCAGTGCTAGGGGCCTCAGGGATGAGCAGTACTTC; J gene: TRBJ2-5; clone size: -; V gene: TRBV20-1; D gene: -
CDR3 protein: CASSLSGQNTGELFF; CDR3 DNA: TGCGCCAGTTCGCTTAGCGGGCAGAACACCGGGGAGCTGTTTTTT; J gene: TRBJ2-2; clone size: -; V gene: TRBV10-2; D gene: TRBD2
CDR3 protein: CSAVLPQNTEAFFGQGTYGYTF; CDR3 DNA: -; J gene: TRBJ1-2; clone size: -; V gene: TRBV20-1; D gene: -
CDR3 protein: CASSFIDRAYNEQFF; CDR3 DNA: TGTGCCAGCAGCTTCATTGACAGAGCTTACAATGAGCAGTTCTTC; J gene: TRBJ2-1; clone size: -; V gene: TRBV7-8; D gene: -
CDR3 protein: CASSLQEVGYGYTF; CDR3 DNA: TGTGCCAGCAGCCTACAGGAGGTTGGCTATGGCTACACCTTC; J gene: TRBJ1-2; clone size: -; V gene: TRBV9; D gene: -
CDR3 protein: CAISLGQAKLYEQYF; CDR3 DNA: TGTGCCATCAGCCTCGGACAGGCGAAACTCTACGAGCAGTACTTC; J gene: TRBJ2-7; clone size: -; V gene: TRBV10-3; D gene: TRBD1
CDR3 protein: CASSPMGLTTDTQYF; CDR3 DNA: TGTGCCAGCAGCCCAATGGGACTTACCACAGATACGCAGTATTTT; J gene: TRBJ2-3; clone size: -; V gene: TRBV11-2; D gene: -
CDR3 protein: CATSRLRDKAYNEQFF; CDR3 DNA: TGTGCCACCAGCAGACTCCGGGACAAGGCCTACAATGAGCAGTTCTTC; J gene: TRBJ2-1; clone size: -; V gene: TRBV15; D gene: -
CDR3 protein: CASSGGTGGPQQYF; CDR3 DNA: TGCGCCAGCAGCGGTGGGACAGGGGGTCCTCAGCAGTACTTC; J gene: TRBJ2-5; clone size: -; V gene: TRBV5-1; D gene: TRBD1
CDR3 protein: CATSDRFGETQYF; CDR3 DNA: TGTGCCACCAGTGACCGGTTTGGGGAGACCCAGTACTTC; J gene: TRBJ2-5; clone size: -; V gene: TRBV24-1; D gene: -
CDR3 protein: CASSDGVGASYEQYF; CDR3 DNA: TGTGCCAGCAGCGATGGCGTCGGGGCTTCCTACGAGCAGTACTTC; J gene: TRBJ2-7; clone size: -; V gene: TRBV9; D gene: -
CDR3 protein: CASSLGSPDTEAFF; CDR3 DNA: TGCGCCAGCAGCTTGGGGTCCCCGGACACTGAAGCTTTCTTT; J gene: TRBJ1-1; clone size: -; V gene: TRBV5-1; D gene: -
CDR3 protein: CSVEVTGQETQYF; CDR3 DNA: TGCAGCGTTGAAGTGACGGGGCAAGAGACCCAGTACTTC; J gene: TRBJ2-5; clone size: -; V gene: TRBV29-1; D gene: -
CDR3 protein: CASSQLAGAFGVRETQYF; CDR3 DNA: TGTGCCAGCTCTCAACTAGCGGGGGCTTTTGGGGTGAGAGAGACCCAGTACTTC; J gene: TRBJ2-5; clone size: -; V gene: TRBV12-3/TRBV12-4; D gene: TRBD2
CDR3 protein: CASSEAGSPGNEQFF; CDR3 DNA: TGTGCCAGCAGTGAAGCAGGGTCACCTGGGAATGAGCAGTTCTTC; J gene: TRBJ2-1; clone size: -; V gene: TRBV6-1; D gene: -
CDR3 protein: CASSRGGGDIQYF; CDR3 DNA: TGTGCCAGCAGTAGAGGGGGCGGGGACATTCAGTACTTC; J gene: TRBJ2-4; clone size: -; V gene: TRBV28; D gene: -
CDR3 protein: CASSDGVSQYF; CDR3 DNA: TGTGCCAGCAGTGATGGGGTGTCGCAGTACTTC; J gene: TRBJ2-7; clone size: -; V gene: TRBV6-1; D gene: -
CDR3 protein: CASRLTAETQYF; CDR3 DNA: TGTGCCAGCAGGCTTACGGCGGAGACCCAGTACTTC; J gene: TRBJ2-5; clone size: -; V gene: TRBV12-3/TRBV12-4; D gene: -
CDR3 protein: CASSGGRGYNEQFF; CDR3 DNA: TGCGCCAGCAGTGGGGGCAGGGGATACAACGAGCAGTTCTTC; J gene: TRBJ2-1; clone size: -; V gene: TRBV10-2; D gene: -
CDR3 protein: CASSQATNPQETQYF; CDR3 DNA: TGTGCCAGCAGCCAAGCAACTAACCCACAAGAGACCCAGTACTTC; J gene: TRBJ2-5; clone size: few; V gene: TRBV3-1; D gene: -
CDR3 protein: CSAAGPRGYEQYF; CDR3 DNA: TGCAGTGCGGCAGGCCCACGAGGGTACGAGCAGTACTTC; J gene: TRBJ2-7; clone size: few; V gene: TRBV20-1; D gene: -
CDR3 protein: CASSVGRGEGDIQYF; CDR3 DNA: TGTGCCAGCAGCGTAGGTAGGGGAGAGGGGGACATTCAGTACTTC; J gene: TRBJ2-4; clone size: once; V gene: TRBV11-2; D gene: -
CDR3 protein: CAWRVAGTGLVEQFF; CDR3 DNA: TGTGCCTGGAGGGTAGCCGGGACAGGTCTTGTTGAGCAGTTCTTC; J gene: TRBJ2-1; clone size: -; V gene: TRBV30; D gene: TRBD1
CDR3 protein: CASSLGASSGANVLTF; CDR3 DNA: TGCGCCAGCAGCTTGGGGGCAAGCTCTGGGGCCAACGTCCTGACTTTC; J gene: TRBJ2-6; clone size: few; V gene: TRBV5-1; D gene: -
CDR3 protein: CASQTWNEQFF; CDR3 DNA: TGTGCCAGCCAGACTTGGAATGAGCAGTTCTTC; J gene: TRBJ2-1; clone size: -; V gene: TRBV28; D gene: -
CDR3 protein: CASSTQPGQGVETQYF; CDR3 DNA: TGCGCCAGCAGTACCCAGCCGGGACAGGGGGTGGAGACCCAGTACTTC; J gene: TRBJ2-5; clone size: -; V gene: TRBV5-1; D gene: TRBD1
CDR3 protein: CASSQALAGQYEQYF; CDR3 DNA: TGTGCCAGCAGCCAAGCACTAGCGGGACAATACGAGCAGTACTTC; J gene: TRBJ2-7; clone size: -; V gene: TRBV4-2; D gene: TRBD2
CDR3 protein: CASSAGTGWELNEQFF; CDR3 DNA: TGTGCCAGCAGCGCCGGGACAGGGTGGGAACTCAATGAGCAGTTCTTC; J gene: TRBJ2-1; clone size: -; V gene: TRBV7-9; D gene: TRBD1
CDR3 protein: CSVEGGAVMNTEAFF; CDR3 DNA: TGCAGCGTTGAAGGTGGTGCGGTTATGAACACTGAAGCTTTCTTT; J gene: TRBJ1-1; clone size: few; V gene: TRBV29-1; D gene: -
CDR3 protein: CASTFEENQPQHF; CDR3 DNA: TGTGCCAGCACCTTCGAGGAGAATCAGCCCCAGCATTTT; J gene: TRBJ1-5; clone size: -; V gene: TRBV28; D gene: -
CDR3 protein: CASSPLRRQGRDGYTF; CDR3 DNA: TGTGCCAGCAGCCCCTTACGGCGACAGGGGAGGGATGGCTACACCTTC; J gene: TRBJ1-2; clone size: once; V gene: TRBV11-2; D gene: TRBD1
CDR3 protein: CASSADSLPEAFF; CDR3 DNA: TGCGCCAGCAGCGCTGACAGCCTTCCTGAAGCTTTCTTT; J gene: TRBJ1-1; clone size: -; V gene: TRBV5-1; D gene: -
CDR3 protein: CSARDQPRTGAWNEQFF; CDR3 DNA: TGCAGTGCTAGAGATCAACCCCGGACAGGGGCGTGGAATGAGCAGTTCTTC; J gene: TRBJ2-1; clone size: many; V gene: TRBV20-1; D gene: TRBD1
CDR3 protein: CATSDPGQRRATDTQYF; CDR3 DNA: TGTGCCACCAGTGACCCGGGACAGCGAAGGGCTACAGATACGCAGTATTTT; J gene: TRBJ2-3; clone size: few; V gene: TRBV24-1; D gene: TRBD1
CDR3 protein: CAGSSGLAAAYEQYF; CDR3 DNA: TGTGCCGGCAGCTCGGGACTAGCGGCCGCATACGAGCAGTACTTC; J gene: TRBJ2-7; clone size: -; V gene: TRBV5-5; D gene: TRBD2
CDR3 protein: CASSPYRTAGETQYF; CDR3 DNA: TGTGCCAGCAGCCCCTACAGGACCGCAGGAGAGACCCAGTACTTC; J gene: TRBJ2-5; clone size: -; V gene: TRBV12-3/TRBV12-4; D gene: -
CDR3 protein: CASSQDRTFNSPLHF; CDR3 DNA: TGCGCCAGCAGCCAGGACAGAACCTTTAATTCACCCCTCCACTTT; J gene: TRBJ1-6; clone size: few; V gene: TRBV4-1; D gene: -
CDR3 protein: CASSAGWFNEQFF; CDR3 DNA: TGTGCCAGCAGCGCCGGCTGGTTCAATGAGCAGTTCTTC; J gene: TRBJ2-1; clone size: few; V gene: TRBV9; D gene: -
CDR3 protein: CASSPGGGPVPTEAFF; CDR3 DNA: TGTGCCAGCTCACCTGGTGGGGGCCCAGTTCCCACTGAAGCTTTCTTT; J gene: TRBJ1-1; clone size: -; V gene: TRBV18; D gene: -
CDR3 protein: CASSVSGTTNTGELFF; CDR3 DNA: TGTGCCAGCAGCGTCTCCGGGACAACGAACACCGGGGAGCTGTTTTTT; J gene: TRBJ2-2; clone size: -; V gene: TRBV9; D gene: -
CDR3 protein: CASSVPSDSPSYEQYF; CDR3 DNA: TGTGCCAGCAGCGTACCTTCGGACAGCCCCTCCTACGAGCAGTACTTC; J gene: TRBJ2-7; clone size: -; V gene: TRBV9; D gene: -